The TCR beta chain described here comes from a study of blood T cell repertoires in COVID-19. The wider study: Sources were T cells, B-cell-depleted T cells, or PBMCs; the material itself was cDNA or gDNA.

Some clones are missing from TCRdb's copy, which holds only in-frame ones; the method was immunoSEQ multiplex PCR. The repertoire holds approximately 240,000 clones, with approximately 87% as singletons. Material for sequencing was PBMCs or T cells enriched from blood (not recorded which). The source is a woman in her fifties or sixties in a cohort exposed to, infected with or recovered from COVID-19 (not recorded which).

For the CDR3, the DNA is TGTGCCACCAGTGATCCGCCGGGACAACGCAACACTGAAGCTTTCTTT. This encodes CATSDPPGQRNTEAFF. The chain is built from TRBV24-1 and TRBJ1-1; a possible D gene is TRBD1 (6 bases). The germline CDR1 and CDR2 sequences are KGHDR and SFDVKD. V lost 3 bases and J lost 2, with 15 bases in between. CDR3 length: 16 residues.